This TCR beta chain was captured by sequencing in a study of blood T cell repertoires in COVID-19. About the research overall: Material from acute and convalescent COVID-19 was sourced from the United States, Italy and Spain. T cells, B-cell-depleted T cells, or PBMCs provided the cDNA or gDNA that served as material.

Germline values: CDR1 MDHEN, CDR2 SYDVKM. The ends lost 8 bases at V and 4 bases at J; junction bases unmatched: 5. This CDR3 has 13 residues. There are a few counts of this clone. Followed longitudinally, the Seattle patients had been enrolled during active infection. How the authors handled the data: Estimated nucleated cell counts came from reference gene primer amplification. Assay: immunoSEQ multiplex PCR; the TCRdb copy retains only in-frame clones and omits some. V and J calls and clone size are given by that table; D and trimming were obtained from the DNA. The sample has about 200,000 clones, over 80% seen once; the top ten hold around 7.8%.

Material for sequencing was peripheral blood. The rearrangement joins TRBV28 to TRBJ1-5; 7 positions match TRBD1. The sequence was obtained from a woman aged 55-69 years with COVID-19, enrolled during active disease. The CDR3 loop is CASRDRSNQPQHF. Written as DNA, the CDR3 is TGTGCCAGCCGGGACAGAAGTAATCAGCCCCAGCATTTT. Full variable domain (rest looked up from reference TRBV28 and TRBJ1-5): DVKVTQSSRYLVKRTGEKVFLECVQDMDHENMFWYRQDPGLGLRLIYFSYDVKMKEKGDIPEGYSVSREKKERFSLILESASTNQTSMYLCASRDRSNQPQHFGDGTRLSIL.